The entry below describes one T cell receptor beta chain. Sequenced by immunoSEQ multiplex PCR; TCRdb stores in-frame clones only, minus some. This sample has about 120,000 clones, with 90% found just once. The V end lost 0 bases, the J end lost 7 bases, and 12 bases lay between the germline ends. There are 15 residues in the CDR3. The germline CDR1 and CDR2 sequences are LNHNV and YYDKDF (reference sequence). This record belongs to a study of T cell clones after liver transplantation. On the study more broadly: Post-transplant blood was tracked for graft-donor-reactive T cell clones identified in a pre-transplant mixed lymphocyte reaction.

Material: CD4+ T cells from blood, obtained 12 months after liver transplant. The receptor was derived from a human patient who received a liver transplant. Some T cells may have come from the graft donor. The chain has TRBV15 and TRBJ1-4; D unclear. CDR3 loop: CATSRDPGMSEKLFF. The CDR3 DNA follows: TGTGCCACCAGCAGAGATCCCGGGATGAGTGAAAAACTGTTTTTT. The variable domain in full, completed from reference TRBV15 and TRBJ1-4, reads DAMVIQNPRYQVTQFGKPVTLSCSQTLNHNVMYWYQQKSSQAPKLLFHYYDKDFNNEADTPDNFQSRRPNTSFCFLDIRSPGLGDTAMYLCATSRDPGMSEKLFFGSGTQLSVL.